This T cell receptor beta chain was recorded in a study of blood T cell repertoires in COVID-19. Using immunoSEQ multiplex PCR, the repertoire was profiled, and TCRdb retains in-frame clones only, with some absent. Of roughly 300,000 clones in the sample, around 87% are singletons; the top ten hold roughly 1.6%. There are 14 residues in the CDR3. Trimming took off 3 bases at V and 6 bases at J, with 12 bases between the two ends. Germline CDR1 and CDR2: MNHEY and SVGAGI. Sequencing was performed on peripheral blood. The V call is TRBV6-5, the J call TRBJ2-1; D perhaps matches TRBD2 (6 bases). The sequence was obtained from a woman aged 40-49 years who had recovered from COVID-19. CDR3 protein: CASSYQLGGNEQFF. The CDR3 DNA is TGTGCCAGCAGTTATCAGCTCGGGGGCAATGAGCAGTTCTTC.